The next 16 T cell receptor beta chains were all read from a single sample in a study of response to subunit inactivated influenza vaccine. TCRdb used MiXCR to reprocess the RT-PCR reads, holding one entry per CDR3 protein. The table lists fewer than 700,000 distinct CDR3 sequences, roughly 13% of them singletons, with under 15% in the top ten. The sequences come from PBMCs from blood, collected 45 days after vaccination. The receptors here all came from a man in his forties or fifties who received an inactivated influenza vaccine.

A few counts support this clonotype. V usage is TRBV6-5 and J usage is TRBJ2-5; no clear D gene. Trimming removed 0 bases from V and 4 bases from J, with 6 bases in between. This CDR3 contains 13 residues. The germline V gene encodes CDR1 MNHEY and CDR2 SVGAGI. CDR3 loop: CASSYSGRETQYF. The CDR3 coding sequence is TGTGCCAGCAGTTACTCTGGCAGAGAGACCCAGTACTTC.

This clonotype was found a few times. V gene TRBV5-5 combines with J gene TRBJ2-4; 8 bases are a match to TRBD1. CDR1 and CDR2 from the germline V gene are SGHKS and YYEKEE (reference sequence). The J segment lost 6 bases and the V segment lost 0 bases, leaving 2 bases of the junction unmatched. This CDR3 contains 14 residues. The CDR3 coding sequence is TGTGCCAGCAGCTTGGGGACAGGGCCAAACATTCAGTACTTC. Residues: CASSLGTGPNIQYF.

The table lists this clonotype with a few counts. The V and J genes are TRBV12-3 or TRBV12-4 and TRBJ1-1; D possibly corresponds to TRBD1 (6 bases). The CDR3 totals 14 residues. The germline V and J ends were trimmed by 5 bases and 2 bases, with 12 bases remaining between them. CDR3 region: CASSPGHSNTEAFF. The CDR3 DNA sequence: TGTGCCAGCAGTCCGGGACATTCAAACACTGAAGCTTTCTTT.

This clonotype was observed many times. The chain couples TRBV10-3 to TRBJ1-2; a weak D match, TRBD1 (6 bases). In germline, CDR1 is ENHRY, CDR2 SYGVKD. Between the trimmed V and J ends, which lost 4 bases and 5 bases, there was a span of 11 bases. This CDR3 is built from 13 residues. The CDR3 DNA reads as TGTGCCATCAGTGGTGGGCAGGGGTATGGCTACACCTTC. Amino acid sequence: CAISGGQGYGYTF.

This clonotype was seen ten or more times. The chain carries TRBV12-3 or TRBV12-4 and TRBJ2-5, with 8 bases lining up with TRBD1. The CDR3 totals 16 residues. V lost 2 bases to trimming and J lost 1 base; unmatched junction nucleotides: 6. CDR3 amino acids: CASSLWLGTGQETQYF. The CDR3 DNA reads TGTGCCAGCAGTTTATGGCTGGGGACAGGCCAAGAGACCCAGTACTTC.

This clonotype was observed a few times. The rearrangement uses TRBV7-9 and TRBJ2-1, with D perhaps given as TRBD1 or TRBD2 (5 bases each). The V gene lost 0 bases and the J gene lost 2 bases, with 11 bases spanning the gap. The germline CDR1 and CDR2 sequences are SEHNR and FQNEAQ (reference sequence). CDR3 length equals 16 residues. The CDR3 spells CASSLARGRAYNEQFF. In DNA form, the CDR3 reads TGTGCCAGCAGCTTAGCCCGGGGACGGGCCTACAATGAGCAGTTCTTC. Using reference TRBV7-9 and TRBJ2-1 for the parts outside the CDR3, the full variable domain is DTGVSQNPRHKITKRGQNVTFRCDPISEHNRLYWYRQTLGQGPEFLTYFQNEAQLEKSRLLSDRFSAERPKGSFSTLEIQRTEQGDSAMYLCASSLARGRAYNEQFFGPGTRLTVL.

This clonotype occurred a few times. The rearrangement uses TRBV27 and TRBJ2-5; D possibly corresponds to TRBD2 (6 bases). V dropped 1 base and J dropped 2 bases, with 11 bases sitting between them. Germline CDR1 and CDR2: MNHEY and SMNVEV (reference sequence). This CDR3 spans 15 amino acids. The CDR3 here is CASSLLGLEQETQYF. DNA of the CDR3: TGTGCCAGCAGTTTATTGGGACTTGAGCAAGAGACCCAGTACTTC.

The V call is TRBV20-1, the J call TRBJ2-7, with TRBD2 matching 14 bases. The CDR3 is 18 amino acids. The germline gives CDR1 DFQATT, CDR2 SNEGSKA (reference sequence). The V and J ends lost 4 bases and 0 bases, in that order; junction bases with no gene match: 11. DNA of the CDR3: TGCAGTGCTATTTCCGGGACTAGCGGGGGCTTTACCTCCTACGAGCAGTACTTC. It codes for CSAISGTSGGFTSYEQYF.

The table lists this clonotype with a few counts. The rearrangement uses TRBV4-2 and TRBJ2-7, with D possibly being TRBD1 or TRBD2 (5 bases each). Trimming cost V 1 base and J 4 bases, with 8 bases left between them. CDR1 is LGHNA, CDR2 YNFKEQ, per germline. The CDR3 covers 13 residues. The chain's CDR3 is CASSQGGWYEQYF. The CDR3 DNA sequence: TGTGCCAGCAGCCAAGGGGGGTGGTACGAGCAGTACTTC.

The chain has TRBV29-1 and TRBJ2-1, with 8 bases lining up with TRBD1. The J segment lost 7 bases and the V segment lost 7 bases, leaving 12 bases of the junction unmatched. The CDR3 is 14 amino acids. From germline, CDR1 is SQVTM and CDR2 ANQGSEA. CDR3 in amino acids: CSAGAGTGRNEQFF. CDR3 coding DNA: TGCAGCGCCGGGGCCGGGACAGGACGAAATGAGCAGTTCTTC.

This clonotype appeared a few times. The chain recombines TRBV12-3 or TRBV12-4 with TRBJ1-6; D is ambiguous. V was trimmed by 1 base and J by 9 bases, leaving 10 bases between them. The CDR3 totals 14 residues. CDR3 amino acids: CASSLDAKRSPLHF. The CDR3 DNA is TGTGCCAGCAGTTTAGACGCGAAGCGTTCACCCCTCCACTTT.

The V call is TRBV6-2 or TRBV6-3, the J call TRBJ2-2, with 8 positions matching TRBD2. CDR1 and CDR2 (germline): MNHEY, SVGEGT. V shed 5 bases and J 4 bases; nucleotides not matched to a gene: 6. The CDR3 runs 15 residues. DNA for the CDR3: TGTGCCAGCAGTCACGGGGGGGCCGGCACCGGGGAGCTGTTTTTT. The encoded protein is CASSHGGAGTGELFF.

In this sample, this clonotype turned up a few times. The V and J genes are TRBV12-3 or TRBV12-4 and TRBJ2-7, with 10 bases that match TRBD1. Losses at the gene ends were 4 bases for V and 6 bases for J; bases not matched to a gene: 3. The CDR3 is 13 residues long. CDR3: CASSWGTGVEQYF. The DNA for the CDR3 is TGTGCCAGCAGTTGGGGGACAGGGGTCGAGCAGTACTTC.

This clonotype was detected only a few times. The CDR3 region is CASSLSQGAADTQYF. In DNA, the CDR3 is TGTGCCAGCAGTTTATCGCAGGGGGCTGCCGATACGCAGTATTTT. This chain connects TRBV28 to TRBJ2-3; 8 bases map to TRBD1. With V trimmed by 1 base and J by 6 bases, 6 bases remained unmatched. This CDR3 region has 15 residues. CDR1 MDHEN and CDR2 SYDVKM come from the germline V gene.

At least ten counts were recorded for this clonotype. The V call is TRBV6-6, the J call TRBJ1-1; D is ambiguous. The CDR3 extends over 13 amino acids. Germline CDR1 and CDR2: MNHNY and SVGAGI (reference sequence). V gave up 6 bases and J gave up 0 bases, with 8 bases separating them. The CDR3 is CASSRRMNTEAFF. In DNA form, the CDR3 reads TGTGCCAGCAGCCGGAGGATGAACACTGAAGCTTTCTTT.

This clonotype was counted a few times. CDR3 protein: CAISESKGGSTEAFF. The DNA of the CDR3 is TGTGCCATCAGTGAGTCAAAGGGAGGCAGCACTGAAGCTTTCTTT. The chain is built from TRBV10-3 and TRBJ1-1; D remains ambiguous. The germline V gene has CDR1 ENHRY and CDR2 SYGVKD. The CDR3 spans 15 residues. Trimming left V 0 bases short and J 4 bases short, with 12 bases between.